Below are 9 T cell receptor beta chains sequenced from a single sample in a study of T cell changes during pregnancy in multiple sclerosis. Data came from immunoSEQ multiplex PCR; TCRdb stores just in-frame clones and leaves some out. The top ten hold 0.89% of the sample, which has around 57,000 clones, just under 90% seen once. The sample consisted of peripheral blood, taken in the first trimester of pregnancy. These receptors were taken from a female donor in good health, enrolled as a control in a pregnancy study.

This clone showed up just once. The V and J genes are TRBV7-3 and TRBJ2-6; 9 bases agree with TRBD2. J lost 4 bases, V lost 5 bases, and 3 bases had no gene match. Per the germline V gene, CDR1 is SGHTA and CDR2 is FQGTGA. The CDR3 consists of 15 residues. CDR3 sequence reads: CASSEGLAGANVLTF. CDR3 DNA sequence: TGTGCCAGCAGCGAGGGACTAGCCGGGGCCAACGTCCTGACTTTC.

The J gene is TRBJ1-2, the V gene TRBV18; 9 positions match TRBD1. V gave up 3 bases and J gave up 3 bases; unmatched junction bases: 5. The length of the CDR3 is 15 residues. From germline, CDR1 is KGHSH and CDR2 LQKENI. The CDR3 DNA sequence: TGTGCCAGCTCACCTACAGGGGGCGCGGACTATGGCTACACCTTC. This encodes CASSPTGGADYGYTF.

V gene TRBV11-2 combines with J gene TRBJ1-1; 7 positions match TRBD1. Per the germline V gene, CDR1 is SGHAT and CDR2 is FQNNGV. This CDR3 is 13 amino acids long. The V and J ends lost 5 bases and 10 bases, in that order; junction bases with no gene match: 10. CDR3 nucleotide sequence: TGTGCCAGCAGCCTGATTCGACAGGGTGGAGCTTTCTTT. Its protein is CASSLIRQGGAFF.

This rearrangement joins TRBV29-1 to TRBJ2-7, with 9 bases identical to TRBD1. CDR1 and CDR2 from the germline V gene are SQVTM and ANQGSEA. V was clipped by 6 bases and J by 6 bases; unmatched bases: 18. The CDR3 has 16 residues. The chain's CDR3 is CSVQIGGQGVRSEQYF. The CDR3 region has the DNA TGCAGCGTGCAGATTGGGGGACAGGGCGTTCGTAGCGAGCAGTACTTC.

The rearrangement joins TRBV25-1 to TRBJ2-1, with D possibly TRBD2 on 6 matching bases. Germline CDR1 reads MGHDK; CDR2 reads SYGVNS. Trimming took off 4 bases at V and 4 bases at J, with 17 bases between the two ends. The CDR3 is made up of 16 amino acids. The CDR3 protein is CASSVLDSGAYNEQFF. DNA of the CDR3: TGTGCCAGCAGTGTCCTGGATAGCGGTGCTTACAATGAGCAGTTCTTC.

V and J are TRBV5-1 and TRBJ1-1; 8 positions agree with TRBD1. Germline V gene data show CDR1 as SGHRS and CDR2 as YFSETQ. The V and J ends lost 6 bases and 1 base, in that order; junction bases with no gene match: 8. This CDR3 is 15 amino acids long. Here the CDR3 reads CASKGQGQPNTEAFF. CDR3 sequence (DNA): TGCGCCAGCAAAGGACAGGGACAGCCGAACACTGAAGCTTTCTTT.

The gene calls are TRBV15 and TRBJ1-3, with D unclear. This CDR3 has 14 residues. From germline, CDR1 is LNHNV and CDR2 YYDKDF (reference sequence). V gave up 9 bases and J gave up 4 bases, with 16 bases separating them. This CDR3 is CATKEGEGGNTIYF. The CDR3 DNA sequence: TGTGCCACGAAGGAGGGAGAGGGAGGAAACACCATATATTTT.

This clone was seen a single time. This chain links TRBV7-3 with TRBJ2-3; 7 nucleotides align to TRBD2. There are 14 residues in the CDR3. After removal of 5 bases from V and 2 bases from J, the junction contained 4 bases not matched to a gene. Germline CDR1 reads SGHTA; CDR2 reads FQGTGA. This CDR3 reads CASSLRDYTDTQYF. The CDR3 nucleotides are TGTGCCAGCAGCCTGAGGGACTACACAGATACGCAGTATTTT.

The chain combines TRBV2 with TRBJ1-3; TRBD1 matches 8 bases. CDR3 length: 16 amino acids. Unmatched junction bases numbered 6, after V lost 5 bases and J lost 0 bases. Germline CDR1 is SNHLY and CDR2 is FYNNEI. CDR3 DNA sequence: TGTGCCAGCAGTACCGGACAGGGCTTCTCTGGAAACACCATATATTTT. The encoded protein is CASSTGQGFSGNTIYF. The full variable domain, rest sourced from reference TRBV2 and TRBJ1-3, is EPEVTQTPSHQVTQMGQEVILRCVPISNHLYFYWYRQILGQKVEFLVSFYNNEISEKSEIFDDQFSVERPDGSNFTLKIRSTKLEDSAMYFCASSTGQGFSGNTIYFGEGSWLTVV.